A selection of T cell receptor beta chains follows, all from one sample in a study of blood T cell repertoires in COVID-19. Sequencing used immunoSEQ multiplex PCR; TCRdb keeps in-frame clones, though not all of them. The data contain about 150,000 clones, around 88% of them singletons. Material: peripheral blood. Receptors were obtained from a human donor in a cohort sampled during active COVID-19. Each CDR3 is given without its conserved first and last residue. Some rows have no size entry. The others give once, few or many, or a class for an expanded clone.

TRBV7-8	TRBJ1-1	NA	ASSLDLSTEAF
TRBV3-1/TRBV3-2	TRBJ2-7	NA	ASSQDYGGPDEQY
TRBV6-5	TRBJ1-5	NA	ASRATGSNQPQH
TRBV7-8	TRBJ2-7	few	ASSFSRAPYEQY
TRBV19	TRBJ2-7	NA	ASTGNRGTPYEQY
TRBV11-1	TRBJ1-1	NA	ASSLKAATGSEAF
TRBV2	TRBJ2-7	NA	ASSDLVLAVVYEQY
TRBV2	TRBJ2-7	NA	ASSVGTGTHEQY
TRBV7-3	TRBJ1-1	NA	ASSLQGNTEAF
TRBV4-1	TRBJ2-7	NA	ASSQLGGVPYEQY
TRBV5-1	TRBJ2-7	NA	ASSPWTISSGAPYEQY
TRBV28	TRBJ2-7	NA	ASITTGGGCEQY
TRBV5-1	TRBJ2-2	NA	ASSLVAGNTGELF
TRBV14	TRBJ1-1	NA	ASSPSGGTEAF
TRBV5-1	TRBJ2-3	NA	ASSPGLAGVFSTDTQY
TRBV6-5	TRBJ1-5	NA	ASTHRDRDQPQH
TRBV7-9	TRBJ2-1	NA	ASSLVGLGSEQF
TRBV5-1	TRBJ2-7	once	ASSLAPPVAGPYEQY
TRBV3-1/TRBV3-2	TRBJ1-2	once	ASSQETSRLPGYT
TRBV6-2/TRBV6-3	TRBJ2-7	NA	ASSPRLADSYEQY
TRBV18	TRBJ2-6	NA	ASSPLPGSSGANVLT
TRBV5-4	TRBJ2-3	few	ASSSGIAGVGTDTQY
TRBV2	TRBJ2-7	once	ASDRDSATEQY
TRBV29-1	TRBJ1-1	NA	SVSVNSNTEAF
TRBV9	TRBJ2-5	NA	ASSLRGETQY
TRBV20-1	TRBJ2-1	NA	SASGAARYNEQF
TRBV30	TRBJ1-4	NA	AWSKGQGRGEKLF
TRBV5-1	TRBJ1-6	NA	ASSHGQTSSYNSPLH
TRBV10-3	TRBJ2-7	NA	AIGLGGSYEQY
TRBV6-5	TRBJ2-1	NA	ASIRPGQGPF
TRBV28	TRBJ1-2	NA	ASSFRNYGYT
TRBV27	TRBJ2-7	NA	ASSSEYGDRVVDEQY
TRBV19	TRBJ1-5	few	ASSIDASQPQH
TRBV2	TRBJ2-1	NA	ASSVRTSGRKNEQF
TRBV10-1	TRBJ2-3	few	ASSDGRERSTDTQY
TRBV4-1	TRBJ2-5	NA	ASSPRDRGAVETQY
TRBV4-1	TRBJ2-3	NA	ASSQEDRNTDTQY
TRBV9	TRBJ2-7	few	ASSVDQGRFFEQY
TRBV6-6	TRBJ1-1	NA	ASSYSREALTEAF
TRBV9	TRBJ1-2	NA	ASSLFSNRGLANYGYT
TRBV6-5	TRBJ2-7	NA	ASSPRTGLTYEQY
TRBV13	TRBJ2-7	NA	ASSLGRGLSYEQY
TRBV29-1	TRBJ1-4	NA	SGRQATNEKLF
TRBV7-9	TRBJ2-7	NA	ASSLRGGSLPYEQY
TRBV9	TRBJ1-5	NA	ASSLGMDGGNQPQH
TRBV9	TRBJ2-3	NA	ASSFGLAGLRDTQY
TRBV28	TRBJ1-3	NA	ASSWDSSGNTIY
TRBV2	TRBJ1-5	NA	ASSESVVEPQH
TRBV9	TRBJ2-3	NA	ASSVHSGSPTDTQY
TRBV5-1	TRBJ1-1	NA	ASSVSGSDTEAF
TRBV28	TRBJ1-2	once	ASSPPTGRKGYT
TRBV28	TRBJ2-2	NA	ASSLQTGKLF
TRBV7-2	TRBJ1-2	NA	ASSRDRTDYGYT
TRBV12-3/TRBV12-4	TRBJ1-1	NA	ASSLRPTPEAF
TRBV18	TRBJ1-1	once	ASSSTGTNTEAF
TRBV5-4	TRBJ2-6	NA	ASSSLTGTGVSGANVLT
TRBV11-2	TRBJ2-1	NA	ASLGLARINEQF
TRBV10-3	TRBJ2-5	NA	AISPSGNQETQY